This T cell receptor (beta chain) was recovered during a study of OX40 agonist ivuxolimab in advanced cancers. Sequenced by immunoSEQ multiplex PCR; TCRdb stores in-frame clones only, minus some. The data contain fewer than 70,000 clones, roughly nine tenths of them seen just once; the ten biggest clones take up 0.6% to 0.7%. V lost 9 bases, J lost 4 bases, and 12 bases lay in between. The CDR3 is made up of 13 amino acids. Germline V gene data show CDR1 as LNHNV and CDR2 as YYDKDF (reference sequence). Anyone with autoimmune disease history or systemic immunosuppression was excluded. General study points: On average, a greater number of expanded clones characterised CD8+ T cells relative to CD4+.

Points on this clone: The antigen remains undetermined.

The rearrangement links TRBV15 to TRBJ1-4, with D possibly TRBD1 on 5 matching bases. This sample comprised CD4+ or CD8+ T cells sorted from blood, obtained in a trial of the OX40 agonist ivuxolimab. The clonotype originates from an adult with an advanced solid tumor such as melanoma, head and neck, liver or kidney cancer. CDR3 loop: CATSGGGNEKLFF. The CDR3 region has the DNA TGTGCCACTTCCGGTGGGGGTAATGAAAAACTGTTTTTT.